The 8 T cell receptor beta chains given below trace back to one sample, sequenced in a study of identical twins. One entry per CDR3 protein results from TCRdb running MiXCR on the 5' RACE reads. This sample has about 890,000 distinct CDR3 sequences, with 9% to 15% found just once. The same sample was also studied in work on yellow fever vaccine responses in identical twins.

Sequenced: PBMCs. The source is a woman between 18 and 29 years old in good health.

J is TRBJ1-2 and V is TRBV14; 8 bases map to TRBD1. V was pared by 2 bases and J by 6 bases, with 5 bases of the junction left unmatched. The V gene's germline CDR1 is SGHDN and CDR2 FVKESK. There are 14 residues in the CDR3. In DNA form, the CDR3 reads TGTGCCAGCAGCCAAATGGACAGGGACAATGGCTACACCTTC. This translates into CASSQMDRDNGYTF.

The rearrangement joins TRBV2 to TRBJ2-2, with D uncertain. Trimming took off 10 bases at V and 1 base at J, with 10 bases between the two ends. Germline V CDR1 and CDR2: SNHLY, FYNNEI. CDR3 size: 13 residues. CDR3 sequence: CAIPDGNTGELFF. The CDR3 DNA reads as TGTGCCATCCCGGACGGGAACACCGGGGAGCTGTTTTTT.

The rearrangement links TRBV11-3 to TRBJ2-1; unclear D gene. Germline values: CDR1 SGHNT, CDR2 YENEEA. The CDR3 totals 12 residues. Trimming pared 5 bases from V and 5 bases from J, leaving 7 bases between. DNA for the CDR3: TGTGCCAGCAGCCCGGACCACAATGAGCAGTTCTTC. This codes for CASSPDHNEQFF.

There are a few counts of this clonotype. The chain is built from TRBV7-9 and TRBJ2-7; D gene ambiguous. The V gene's germline CDR1 is SEHNR and CDR2 FQNEAQ (reference sequence). The CDR3 loop spans 13 amino acids. V lost 1 base, J lost 6 bases, and 10 bases lay in between. CDR3 in DNA: TGTGCCAGCAGCTTAGGGACCACGTTCGAGCAGTACGTC. Translating it yields CASSLGTTFEQYV.

Many counts were recorded for this clonotype. The CDR3 sequence is CASSPFGVYEQYF. The CDR3 bases are TGTGCCAGCAGCCCCTTCGGGGTCTACGAGCAGTACTTC. The chain links TRBV6-1 to TRBJ2-7; weak D call: TRBD2 (5 bases). V lost 6 bases to trimming and J lost 3 bases, with 12 bases between them. The CDR3 length is 13 residues. CDR1 MNHNS and CDR2 SASEGT come from the germline V gene.

The chain uses TRBV3-1 and TRBJ2-3, with TRBD2 identical over 9 bases. The trim removed 0 bases at V and 4 bases at J, leaving 8 bases unmatched. Germline V CDR1 and CDR2: LGHDT, YNNKEL (reference sequence). The CDR3 extends over 17 amino acids. The CDR3 spells CASSQDSAGGPADTQYF. CDR3 in DNA: TGTGCCAGCAGCCAAGATTCGGCGGGGGGGCCGGCAGATACGCAGTATTTT.

This clonotype was recorded a few times. The chain links TRBV24-1 to TRBJ1-2; the match to TRBD1 covers 8 bases. The germline gives CDR1 KGHDR, CDR2 SFDVKD. The CDR3 contains 14 residues. V shed 2 bases, J shed 7 bases, and the junction held 5 bases outside the gene matches. Here the CDR3 DNA reads TGTGCCACCAGTGATTCCGACAGGGGTGGTGGCTACACCTTC. Translated, it gives CATSDSDRGGGYTF.

This clonotype was counted only a few times. This chain uses TRBV20-1 with TRBJ2-4; 14 bases fit TRBD2. The CDR3 length is 16 residues. The V gene end was trimmed by 6 bases and the J gene end by 0 bases; junction bases not matched to a gene: 4. Germline V CDR1 and CDR2: DFQATT, SNEGSKA (reference sequence). The CDR3 is CSANGLAGGAKNIQYF. The CDR3, as DNA: TGCAGTGCCAACGGACTAGCGGGAGGAGCCAAAAACATTCAGTACTTC.